This T cell receptor beta chain was identified during a study of blood T cell repertoires in COVID-19. There are 13 residues in the CDR3. The ends lost 9 bases at V and 4 bases at J; junction bases unmatched: 8. Sequenced by immunoSEQ multiplex PCR; TCRdb stores in-frame clones only, minus some. The sample yields about 430,000 clones, around nine tenths seen once. Sample: peripheral blood. This chain connects TRBV12-3 or TRBV12-4 to TRBJ2-7; 8 nucleotides align to TRBD1. The TCR originated in a man aged 18-30 years with COVID-19, enrolled during active disease. CDR3 sequence: CASYRDRRYEQYF. CDR3 DNA sequence: TGTGCCAGTTACCGGGACAGGAGATACGAGCAGTACTTC.